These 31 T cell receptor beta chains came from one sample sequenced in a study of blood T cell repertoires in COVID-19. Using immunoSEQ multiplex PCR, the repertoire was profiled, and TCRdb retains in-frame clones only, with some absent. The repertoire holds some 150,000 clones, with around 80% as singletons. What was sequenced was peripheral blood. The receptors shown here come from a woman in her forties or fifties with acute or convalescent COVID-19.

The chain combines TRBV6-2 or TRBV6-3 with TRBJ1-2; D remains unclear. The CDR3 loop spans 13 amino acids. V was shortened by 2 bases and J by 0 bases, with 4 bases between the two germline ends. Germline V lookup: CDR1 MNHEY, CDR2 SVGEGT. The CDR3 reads CASSYGPNYGYTF. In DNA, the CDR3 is TGTGCCAGCAGTTACGGCCCTAACTATGGCTACACCTTC.

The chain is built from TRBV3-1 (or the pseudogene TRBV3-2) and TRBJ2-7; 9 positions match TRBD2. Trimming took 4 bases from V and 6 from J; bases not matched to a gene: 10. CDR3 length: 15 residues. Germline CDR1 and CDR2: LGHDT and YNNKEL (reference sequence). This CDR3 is CASSLPGLAFFEQYF. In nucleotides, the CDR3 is TGTGCCAGCAGCCTTCCGGGACTAGCCTTCTTCGAGCAGTACTTC.

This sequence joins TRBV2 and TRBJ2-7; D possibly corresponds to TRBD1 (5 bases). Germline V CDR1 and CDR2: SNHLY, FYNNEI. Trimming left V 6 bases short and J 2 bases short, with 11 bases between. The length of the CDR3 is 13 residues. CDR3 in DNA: TGTGCCAGCAGGACAGTCAGCCCCTACGAGCAGTACTTC. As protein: CASRTVSPYEQYF.

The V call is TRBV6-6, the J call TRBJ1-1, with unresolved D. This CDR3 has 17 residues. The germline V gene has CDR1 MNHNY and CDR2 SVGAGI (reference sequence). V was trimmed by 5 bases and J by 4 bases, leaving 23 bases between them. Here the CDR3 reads CASSPPNINSGFTEAFF. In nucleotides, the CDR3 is TGTGCCAGCAGTCCGCCGAATATAAACAGCGGGTTCACTGAAGCTTTCTTT.

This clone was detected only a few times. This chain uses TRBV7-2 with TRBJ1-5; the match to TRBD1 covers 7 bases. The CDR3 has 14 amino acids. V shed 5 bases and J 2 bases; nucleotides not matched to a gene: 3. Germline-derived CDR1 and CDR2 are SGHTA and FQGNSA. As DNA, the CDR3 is TGTGCCAGCAGCGCAGGGGGAGGCAATCAGCCCCAGCATTTT. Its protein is CASSAGGGNQPQHF. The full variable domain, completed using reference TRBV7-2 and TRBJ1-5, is GAGVSQSPSNKVTEKGKDVELRCDPISGHTALYWYRQSLGQGLEFLIYFQGNSAPDKSGLPSDRFSAERTGGSVSTLTIQRTQQEDSAVYLCASSAGGGNQPQHFGDGTRLSIL.

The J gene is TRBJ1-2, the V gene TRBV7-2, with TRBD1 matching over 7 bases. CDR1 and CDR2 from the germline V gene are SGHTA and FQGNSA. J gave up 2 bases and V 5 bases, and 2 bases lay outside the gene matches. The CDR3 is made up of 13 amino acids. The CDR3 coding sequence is TGTGCCAGCAGCACGGACAGGAACTATGGCTACACCTTC. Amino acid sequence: CASSTDRNYGYTF.

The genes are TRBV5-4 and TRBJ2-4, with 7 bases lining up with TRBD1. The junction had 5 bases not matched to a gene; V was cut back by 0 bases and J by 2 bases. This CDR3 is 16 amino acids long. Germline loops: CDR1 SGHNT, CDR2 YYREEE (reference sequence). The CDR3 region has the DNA TGTGCCAGCAGCTTGGGACAGGGCTTGTCCAAAAACATTCAGTACTTC. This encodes CASSLGQGLSKNIQYF.

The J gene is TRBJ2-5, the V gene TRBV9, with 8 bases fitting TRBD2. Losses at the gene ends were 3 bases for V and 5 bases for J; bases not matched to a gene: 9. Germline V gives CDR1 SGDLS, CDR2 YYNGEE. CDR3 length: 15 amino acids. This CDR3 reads CASSAGTSSVETQYF. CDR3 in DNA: TGTGCCAGCAGCGCGGGGACTAGTTCAGTTGAGACCCAGTACTTC. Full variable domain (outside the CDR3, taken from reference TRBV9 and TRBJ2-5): DSGVTQTPKHLITATGQRVTLRCSPRSGDLSVYWYQQSLDQGLQFLIQYYNGEERAKGNILERFSAQQFPDLHSELNLSSLELGDSALYFCASSAGTSSVETQYFGPGTRLLVL.

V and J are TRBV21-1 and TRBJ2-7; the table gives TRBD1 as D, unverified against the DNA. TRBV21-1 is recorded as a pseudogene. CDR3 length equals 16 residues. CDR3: CASSPRRDRGDHEQYF. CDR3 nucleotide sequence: TGTGCCAGCAGCCCCCGTAGGGACAGGGGGGACCACGAGCAGTACTTC.

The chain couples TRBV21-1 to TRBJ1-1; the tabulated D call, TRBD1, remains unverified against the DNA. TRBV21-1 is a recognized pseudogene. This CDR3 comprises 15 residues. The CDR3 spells CASSKTGCLNTEAFF. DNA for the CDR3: TGTGCCAGCAGCAAGACAGGTTGTTTGAACACTGAAGCTTTCTTT.

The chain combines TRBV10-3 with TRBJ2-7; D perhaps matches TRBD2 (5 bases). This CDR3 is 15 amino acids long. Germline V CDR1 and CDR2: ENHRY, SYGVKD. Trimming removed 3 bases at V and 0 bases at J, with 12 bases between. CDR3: CAISDGVSGSYEQYF. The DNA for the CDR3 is TGTGCCATCAGTGACGGGGTTTCCGGCTCCTACGAGCAGTACTTC.

CDR3 region: CASSPPGGQTGENEQFF. The CDR3 DNA sequence: TGTGCCAGCTCACCACCGGGGGGACAGACGGGGGAAAATGAGCAGTTCTTC. V and J are TRBV18 and TRBJ2-1; TRBD1 is a possible D gene (7 bases). With 0 bases removed from V and 7 bases from J, the gap between germline ends came to 19 bases. Germline V gene lookup returns CDR1 KGHSH and CDR2 LQKENI. The CDR3 has 17 residues. The full variable domain, rest sourced from reference TRBV18 and TRBJ2-1, is NAGVMQNPRHLVRRRGQEARLRCSPMKGHSHVYWYRQLPEEGLKFMVYLQKENIIDESGMPKERFSAEFPKEGPSILRIQQVVRGDSAAYFCASSPPGGQTGENEQFFGPGTRLTVL.

The CDR3 spells CASRALGLANLDEQFF. CDR3 nucleotides: TGTGCCAGCCGTGCCCTAGGACTAGCCAATCTAGATGAGCAGTTCTTC. The chain has TRBV6-1 and TRBJ2-1, with 8 positions matching TRBD2. The CDR3 is 16 residues long. With V trimmed by 8 bases and J by 8 bases, 17 bases remained unmatched. CDR1 and CDR2 (germline): MNHNS, SASEGT.

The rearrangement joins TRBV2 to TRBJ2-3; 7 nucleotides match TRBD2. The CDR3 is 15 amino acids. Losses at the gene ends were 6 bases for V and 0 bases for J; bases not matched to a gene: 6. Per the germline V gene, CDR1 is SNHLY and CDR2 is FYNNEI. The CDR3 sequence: CASSPSGGSTDTQYF. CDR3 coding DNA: TGTGCCAGCAGCCCTTCCGGGGGGAGCACAGATACGCAGTATTTT. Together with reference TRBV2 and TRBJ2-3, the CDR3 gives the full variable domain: EPEVTQTPSHQVTQMGQEVILRCVPISNHLYFYWYRQILGQKVEFLVSFYNNEISEKSEIFDDQFSVERPDGSNFTLKIRSTKLEDSAMYFCASSPSGGSTDTQYFGPGTRLTVL.

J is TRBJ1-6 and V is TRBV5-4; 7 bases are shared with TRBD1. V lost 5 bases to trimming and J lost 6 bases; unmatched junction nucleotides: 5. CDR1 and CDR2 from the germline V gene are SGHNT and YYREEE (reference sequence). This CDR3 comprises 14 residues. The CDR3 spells CASSSNRGNSPLHF. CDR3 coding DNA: TGTGCCAGCAGTTCCAACAGGGGTAATTCACCCCTCCACTTT.

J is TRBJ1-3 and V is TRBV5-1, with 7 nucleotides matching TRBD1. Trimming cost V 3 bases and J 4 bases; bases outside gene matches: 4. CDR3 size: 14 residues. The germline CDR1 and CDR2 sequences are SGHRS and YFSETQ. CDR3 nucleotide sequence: TGCGCCAGCAGCTCACAGGGGAGCGGAAACACCATATATTTT. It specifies CASSSQGSGNTIYF.

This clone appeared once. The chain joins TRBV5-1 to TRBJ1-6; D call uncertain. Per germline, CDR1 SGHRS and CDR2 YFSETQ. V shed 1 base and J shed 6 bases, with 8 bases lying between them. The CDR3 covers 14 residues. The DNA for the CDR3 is TGCGCCAGCAGCTTGACAGTTACTAATTCACCCCTCCACTTT. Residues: CASSLTVTNSPLHF.

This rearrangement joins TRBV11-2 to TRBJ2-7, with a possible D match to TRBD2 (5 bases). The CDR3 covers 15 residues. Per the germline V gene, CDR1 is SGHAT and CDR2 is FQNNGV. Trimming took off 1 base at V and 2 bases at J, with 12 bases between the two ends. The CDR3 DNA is TGTGCCAGCAGCTTAGTTGCTAGCAGAGCCTACGAGCAGTACTTC. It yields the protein CASSLVASRAYEQYF.

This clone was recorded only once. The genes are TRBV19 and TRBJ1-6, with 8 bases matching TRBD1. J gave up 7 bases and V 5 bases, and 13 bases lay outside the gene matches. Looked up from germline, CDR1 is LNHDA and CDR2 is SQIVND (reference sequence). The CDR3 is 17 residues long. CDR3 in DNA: TGTGCCAGTAGTCTCAGCCTGACAGGGGCCGTAAATTCACCCCTCCACTTT. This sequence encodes CASSLSLTGAVNSPLHF.

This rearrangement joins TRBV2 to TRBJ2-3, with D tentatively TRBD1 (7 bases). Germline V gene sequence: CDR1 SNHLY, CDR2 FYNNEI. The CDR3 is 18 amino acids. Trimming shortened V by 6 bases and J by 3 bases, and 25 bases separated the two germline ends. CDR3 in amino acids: CASSLGGWTGYLTDTQYF. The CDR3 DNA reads TGTGCCAGCAGCCTAGGGGGGTGGACAGGTTATCTTACAGATACGCAGTATTTT.

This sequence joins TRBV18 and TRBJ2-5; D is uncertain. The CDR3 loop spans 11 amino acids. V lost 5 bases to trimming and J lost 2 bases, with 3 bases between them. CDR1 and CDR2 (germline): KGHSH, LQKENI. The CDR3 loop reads CASSSQETQYF. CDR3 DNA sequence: TGTGCCAGCTCATCTCAAGAGACCCAGTACTTC. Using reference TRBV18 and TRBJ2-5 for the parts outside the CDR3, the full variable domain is NAGVMQNPRHLVRRRGQEARLRCSPMKGHSHVYWYRQLPEEGLKFMVYLQKENIIDESGMPKERFSAEFPKEGPSILRIQQVVRGDSAAYFCASSSQETQYFGPGTRLLVL.

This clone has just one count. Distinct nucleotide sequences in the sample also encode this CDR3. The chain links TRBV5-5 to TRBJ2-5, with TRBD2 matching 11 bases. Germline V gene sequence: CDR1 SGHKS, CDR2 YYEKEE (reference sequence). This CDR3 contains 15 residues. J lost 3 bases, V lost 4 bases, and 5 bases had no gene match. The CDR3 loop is CASSLGTSGEETQYF. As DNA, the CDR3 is TGTGCCAGCAGCCTCGGGACTAGCGGAGAAGAGACCCAGTACTTC.

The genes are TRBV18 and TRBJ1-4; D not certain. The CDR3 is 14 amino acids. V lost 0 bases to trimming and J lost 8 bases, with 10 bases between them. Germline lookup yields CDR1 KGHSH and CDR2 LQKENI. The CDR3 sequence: CASSPPEFQEKLFF. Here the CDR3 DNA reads TGTGCCAGCTCACCACCAGAGTTCCAAGAAAAACTGTTTTTT.

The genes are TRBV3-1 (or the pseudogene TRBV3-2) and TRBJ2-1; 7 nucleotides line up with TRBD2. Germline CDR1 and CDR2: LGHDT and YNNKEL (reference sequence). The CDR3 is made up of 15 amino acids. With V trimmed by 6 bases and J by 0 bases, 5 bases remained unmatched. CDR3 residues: CASRGGGLSYNEQFF. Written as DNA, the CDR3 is TGTGCCAGCAGGGGCGGGGGACTCTCCTACAATGAGCAGTTCTTC.

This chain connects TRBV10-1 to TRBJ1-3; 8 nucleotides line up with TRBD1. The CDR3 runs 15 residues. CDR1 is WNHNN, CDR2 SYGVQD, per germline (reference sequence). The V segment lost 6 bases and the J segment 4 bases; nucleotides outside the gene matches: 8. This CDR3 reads CASRLRGPWGNTIYF. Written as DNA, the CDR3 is TGCGCCAGCAGACTCAGGGGGCCGTGGGGAAACACCATATATTTT.

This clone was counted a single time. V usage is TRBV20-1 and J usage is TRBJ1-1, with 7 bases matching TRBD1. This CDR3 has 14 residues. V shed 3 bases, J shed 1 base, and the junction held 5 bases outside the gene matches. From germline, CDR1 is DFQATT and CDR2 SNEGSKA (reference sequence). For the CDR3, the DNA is TGCAGTGCTAGTCAAACAGGGGAGAACACTGAAGCTTTCTTT. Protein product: CSASQTGENTEAFF.

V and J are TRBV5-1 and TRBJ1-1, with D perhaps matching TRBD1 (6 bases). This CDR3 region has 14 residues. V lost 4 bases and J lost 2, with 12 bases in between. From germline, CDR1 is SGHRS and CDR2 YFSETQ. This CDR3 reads CASSVLDRNTEAFF. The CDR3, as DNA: TGCGCCAGCAGCGTACTGGACAGAAACACTGAAGCTTTCTTT.

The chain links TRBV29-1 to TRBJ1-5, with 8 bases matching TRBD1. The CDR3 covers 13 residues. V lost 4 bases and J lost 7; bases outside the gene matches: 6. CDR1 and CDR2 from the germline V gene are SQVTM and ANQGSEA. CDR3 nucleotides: TGCAGCGTTGGACAGGGGCATGCGCAGCCCCAGCATTTT. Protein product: CSVGQGHAQPQHF.

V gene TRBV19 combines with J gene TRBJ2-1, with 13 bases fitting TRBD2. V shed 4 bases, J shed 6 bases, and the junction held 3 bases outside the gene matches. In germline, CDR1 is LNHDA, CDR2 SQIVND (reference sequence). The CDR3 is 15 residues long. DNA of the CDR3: TGTGCCAGTAGTACCGGACTAGCGGGAGTCAATGAGCAGTTCTTC. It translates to CASSTGLAGVNEQFF.

The CDR3 loop reads CASSQTLNYPPQHF. The CDR3 region has the DNA TGTGCCAGCAGCCAAACTCTCAACTATCCTCCCCAGCATTTT. The chain couples TRBV5-5 to TRBJ1-5, with D unresolved. CDR3 length: 14 residues. Trimming took off 4 bases at V and 10 bases at J, with 18 bases between the two ends. The germline CDR1 and CDR2 sequences are SGHKS and YYEKEE (reference sequence). Looking up the rest from reference TRBV5-5 and TRBJ1-5 gives the full variable domain: DAGVTQSPTHLIKTRGQQVTLRCSPISGHKSVSWYQQVLGQGPQFIFQYYEKEERGRGNFPDRFSARQFPNYSSELNVNALLLGDSALYLCASSQTLNYPPQHFGDGTRLSIL.

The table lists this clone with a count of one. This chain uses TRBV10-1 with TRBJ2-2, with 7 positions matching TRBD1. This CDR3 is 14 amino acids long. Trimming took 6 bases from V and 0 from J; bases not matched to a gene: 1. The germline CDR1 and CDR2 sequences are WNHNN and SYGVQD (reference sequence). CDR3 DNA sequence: TGCGCCAGCAGACAGGGGTCGAACACCGGGGAGCTGTTTTTT. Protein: CASRQGSNTGELFF.